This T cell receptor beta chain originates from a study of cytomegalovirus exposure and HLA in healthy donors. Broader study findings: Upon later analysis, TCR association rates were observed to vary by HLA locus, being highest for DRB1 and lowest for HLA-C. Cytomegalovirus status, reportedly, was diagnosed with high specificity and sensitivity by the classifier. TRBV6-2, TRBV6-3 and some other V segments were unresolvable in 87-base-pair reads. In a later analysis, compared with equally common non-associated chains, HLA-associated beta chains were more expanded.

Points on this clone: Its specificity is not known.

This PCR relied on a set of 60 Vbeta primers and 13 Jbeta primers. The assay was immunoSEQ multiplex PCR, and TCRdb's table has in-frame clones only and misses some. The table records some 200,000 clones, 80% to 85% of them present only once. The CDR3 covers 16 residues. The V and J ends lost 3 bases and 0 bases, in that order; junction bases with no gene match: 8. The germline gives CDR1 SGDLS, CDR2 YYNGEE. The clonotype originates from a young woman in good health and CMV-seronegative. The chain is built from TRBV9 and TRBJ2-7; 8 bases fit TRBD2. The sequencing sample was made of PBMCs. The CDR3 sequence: CASSAAGGGTSYEQYF. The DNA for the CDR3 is TGTGCCAGCAGCGCTGCTGGCGGGGGGACCTCCTACGAGCAGTACTTC. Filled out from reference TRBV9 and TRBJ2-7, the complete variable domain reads DSGVTQTPKHLITATGQRVTLRCSPRSGDLSVYWYQQSLDQGLQFLIQYYNGEERAKGNILERFSAQQFPDLHSELNLSSLELGDSALYFCASSAAGGGTSYEQYFGPGTRLTVT.